This T cell receptor (beta chain) was captured by sequencing in a study of T cell responses to AZD1222 COVID-19 vaccine. At the level of the study: Samples with a second dose at about 4 or about 12 weeks were pooled together. Study conclusions and caveats: Targets within unmutated variant regions were reportedly found for nearly half of spike-specific TCRs.

Generated by immunoSEQ multiplex PCR, the TCRdb table keeps only in-frame clones and is missing some. The table lists fewer than 150,000 clones, less than 95% of them singletons. In germline, CDR1 is SGHVS, CDR2 FQNEAQ. V was pared by 3 bases and J by 3 bases, with 8 bases of the junction left unmatched. The CDR3 sequence is 16 residues long. Comment on this clone: Its antigen is unknown.

This clonotype was sampled from an adult in good health. This material consisted of peripheral blood, taken on day 0 of AZD1222 vaccination. The chain recombines TRBV7-8 with TRBJ1-2, with TRBD1 identical over 9 bases. CDR3 bases: TGTGCCAGCAGCTTCCCCGGGGGACAGGGAGACTATGGCTACACCTTC. This gives the protein CASSFPGGQGDYGYTF. The full variable domain, completed using reference TRBV7-8 and TRBJ1-2, is GAGVSQSPRYKVAKRGQDVALRCDPISGHVSLFWYQQALGQGPEFLTYFQNEAQLDKSGLPSDRFFAERPEGSVSTLKIQRTQQEDSAVYLCASSFPGGQGDYGYTFGSGTRLTVV.